Below are 29 T cell receptor beta chains sequenced from a single sample in a study of blood T cell repertoires in COVID-19. The protocol was immunoSEQ multiplex PCR, while the TCRdb copy is restricted to in-frame clones and leaves out a portion. The sample lists 250,000 or so clones, around 90% occurring once. Sequences were obtained from peripheral blood. Receptors were obtained from a man younger than 45 with COVID-19, enrolled during active disease.

This chain links TRBV28 with TRBJ2-7, with 7 positions matching TRBD2. CDR1 and CDR2 from the germline V gene are MDHEN and SYDVKM. Trimming took 2 bases from V and 2 from J; bases not matched to a gene: 12. CDR3 size: 17 residues. The CDR3, as DNA: TGTGCCAGCAGTTTACCCCCGGGTAGCGGGCAACCCTACGAGCAGTACTTC. This sequence encodes CASSLPPGSGQPYEQYF.

The CDR3 region has the DNA TGTGCCACCGTAGGACAGGTTAACTATGGCTACACCTTC. Translating it yields CATVGQVNYGYTF. V is TRBV6-6 and J is TRBJ1-2; 7 bases map to TRBD1. The CDR3 sequence is 13 residues long. Germline V CDR1 and CDR2: MNHNY, SVGAGI (reference sequence). Trimming took 10 bases from V and 1 from J; bases not matched to a gene: 6.

The chain recombines TRBV27 with TRBJ2-3, with 7 bases that match TRBD2. This CDR3 is built from 14 residues. The J segment lost 4 bases and the V segment lost 5 bases, leaving 6 bases of the junction unmatched. Germline V lookup: CDR1 MNHEY, CDR2 SMNVEV (reference sequence). In DNA, the CDR3 is TGTGCCAGCAGTCCAAGGAGCGGGGCAGATACGCAGTATTTT. It encodes CASSPRSGADTQYF.

The chain couples TRBV23-1 to TRBJ1-2; D is possibly TRBD1 (6 bases). TRBV23-1 is labeled an ORF, and its function is uncertain. Trimming took off 4 bases at V and 2 bases at J, with 11 bases between the two ends. The CDR3 spans 14 residues. The CDR3 protein is CASSRYRENYGYTF. The CDR3 nucleotides are TGCGCCAGCAGTCGTTACAGGGAGAACTATGGCTACACCTTC.

V usage is TRBV18 and J usage is TRBJ1-6; tentatively, D is TRBD1 (6 bases). Trimming left V 3 bases short and J 8 bases short, with 14 bases between. CDR1 and CDR2 from the germline V gene are KGHSH and LQKENI. This CDR3 has 15 residues. CDR3 region: CASSPGQSMDSPLHF. In nucleotides, the CDR3 is TGTGCCAGCTCACCCGGACAGTCGATGGATTCACCCCTCCACTTT.

The chain has TRBV5-1 and TRBJ1-1; D might be TRBD1 (5 bases). CDR1 and CDR2 (germline): SGHRS, YFSETQ. This CDR3 has 15 residues. Between the trimmed V and J ends, which lost 2 bases and 0 bases, there was a span of 11 bases. This chain's CDR3 is CASSFLGGLNTEAFF. In DNA, the CDR3 is TGCGCCAGCAGCTTCTTGGGGGGTCTGAACACTGAAGCTTTCTTT.

The CDR3 loop reads CASDKSGTGTGELFF. The CDR3 nucleotides read TGTGCCAGCGATAAGAGCGGGACGGGAACCGGGGAGCTGTTTTTT. The chain has TRBV28 and TRBJ2-2, with 7 positions matching TRBD2. Germline CDR1 and CDR2: MDHEN and SYDVKM. There are 15 residues in the CDR3. V lost 8 bases and J lost 5; bases outside the gene matches: 11.

The V gene is TRBV5-1, the J gene TRBJ1-1, with 8 bases aligning to TRBD1. The CDR3 runs 14 residues. V was pared by 2 bases and J by 5 bases, with 5 bases of the junction left unmatched. Germline V gives CDR1 SGHRS, CDR2 YFSETQ. In DNA form, the CDR3 reads TGCGCCAGCAGCTTTTCAGGGGGCGGGACTGAAGCTTTCTTT. It codes for CASSFSGGGTEAFF. Supplemented by reference TRBV5-1 and TRBJ1-1, the full variable domain reads KAGVTQTPRYLIKTRGQQVTLSCSPISGHRSVSWYQQTPGQGLQFLFEYFSETQRNKGNFPGRFSGRQFSNSRSEMNVSTLELGDSALYLCASSFSGGGTEAFFGQGTRLTVV.

This clone appeared a single time. This chain links TRBV28 with TRBJ1-4; possibly TRBD1 for D (5 bases). This CDR3 spans 13 amino acids. The ends were cut back, 3 bases at V and 8 bases at J, with 10 bases in the middle. Germline V gene data show CDR1 as MDHEN and CDR2 as SYDVKM. The CDR3, as DNA: TGTGCCAGCAGTTTTTTGGGGCCGGAAAAACTGTTTTTT. It yields the protein CASSFLGPEKLFF.

V gene TRBV28 combines with J gene TRBJ1-5; D is possibly TRBD1 (6 bases). The CDR3 contains 15 residues. Germline CDR1 reads MDHEN; CDR2 reads SYDVKM. V was trimmed by 6 bases and J by 1 base, leaving 13 bases between them. The CDR3 sequence is CASSPGTRSNQPQHF. The CDR3 region has the DNA TGTGCCAGCAGCCCCGGGACAAGAAGCAATCAGCCCCAGCATTTT.

This chain uses TRBV4-3 with TRBJ2-5; D perhaps matches TRBD2 (5 bases). Between the trimmed V and J ends, which lost 1 base and 2 bases, there was a span of 17 bases. Germline values: CDR1 LGHNA, CDR2 YSLEER. The CDR3 totals 17 residues. The CDR3 region has the DNA TGCGCCAGCAGCCAAGTTAGCAGCGGTCGAAGTCAAGAGACCCAGTACTTC. Encoded protein: CASSQVSSGRSQETQYF.

This clone was picked up one time. The chain uses TRBV7-9 and TRBJ1-5; 7 bases map to TRBD1. CDR3 size: 13 residues. Looked up from germline, CDR1 is SEHNR and CDR2 is FQNEAQ (reference sequence). Unmatched junction bases numbered 2, after V lost 5 bases and J lost 4 bases. The CDR3: CASSPGGNQPQHF. The DNA for the CDR3 is TGTGCCAGCAGCCCAGGGGGTAATCAGCCCCAGCATTTT.

This sequence joins TRBV24-1 and TRBJ1-2; 7 bases agree with TRBD1. CDR1 is KGHDR, CDR2 SFDVKD, per germline. The CDR3 extends over 16 amino acids. Trimming at V came to 3 bases and at J to 5 bases, leaving 11 bases not matched to a gene. In DNA form, the CDR3 reads TGTGCCACCAGTGATGCATCCCCGGGACAGAGTTATGGCTACACCTTC. This gives the protein CATSDASPGQSYGYTF.

CDR3 sequence (DNA): TGCAGCGTAGCGAGTCTTACCGGGGGCTACACCTTC. It is translated as CSVASLTGGYTF. This chain connects TRBV29-1 to TRBJ1-2; no firm D call. Germline V gene sequence: CDR1 SQVTM, CDR2 ANQGSEA. The CDR3 covers 12 residues. Trimming took off 6 bases at V and 8 bases at J, with 16 bases between the two ends.

The genes are TRBV5-1 and TRBJ2-3, with 10 bases matching TRBD2. V was pared by 4 bases and J by 0 bases, with 5 bases of the junction left unmatched. Germline lookup yields CDR1 SGHRS and CDR2 YFSETQ. The CDR3 contains 16 residues. In nucleotides, the CDR3 is TGCGCCAGCAGCAAGGGACTAGCGTCTAGCACAGATACGCAGTATTTT. Its protein is CASSKGLASSTDTQYF.

V usage is TRBV24-1 and J usage is TRBJ2-3; a possible D gene is TRBD2 (7 bases). V lost 1 base and J 4 bases, leaving 23 bases between the germline ends. CDR3 length: 19 residues. The germline V gene encodes CDR1 KGHDR and CDR2 SFDVKD. The CDR3 is CATSDLPSMGGQRADTQYF. CDR3 sequence (DNA): TGTGCCACCAGTGATTTACCATCCATGGGGGGGCAAAGGGCAGATACGCAGTATTTT.

This clone was observed once. The gene calls are TRBV14 and TRBJ2-3; maybe TRBD1 (6 bases). Germline CDR1 is SGHDN and CDR2 is FVKESK. The CDR3 is made up of 16 amino acids. V was pared by 4 bases and J by 2 bases, with 16 bases between. CDR3 DNA: TGTGCCAGCAGCCCCGAGGACAGCCGGTTCACAGATACGCAGTATTTT. Its translation is CASSPEDSRFTDTQYF.

This sequence joins TRBV5-4 and TRBJ2-3; perhaps TRBD1 as D (5 bases). The CDR3 loop spans 15 amino acids. Trimming took 4 bases from V and 2 from J, leaving 14 bases between them. The germline CDR1 and CDR2 sequences are SGHNT and YYREEE (reference sequence). The CDR3 loop is CASSPTQGNTDTQYF. CDR3 bases: TGTGCCAGCAGCCCTACTCAGGGAAACACAGATACGCAGTATTTT.

By share of the sample, this clone is medium-sized. The chain recombines TRBV5-1 with TRBJ2-3; TRBD2 matches at 9 bases. Per germline, CDR1 SGHRS and CDR2 YFSETQ. The CDR3 extends over 17 amino acids. V dropped 4 bases and J dropped 6; count of bases not matched to a gene: 15. The CDR3 coding sequence is TGCGCCAGCAGCCTTAGACTCGCGGGAGGGGATAGGGATACGCAGTATTTT. Protein: CASSLRLAGGDRDTQYF.

The chain has TRBV5-4 and TRBJ2-2; 8 nucleotides match TRBD2. V dropped 3 bases and J dropped 1; count of bases not matched to a gene: 8. CDR1 is SGHNT, CDR2 YYREEE, per germline (reference sequence). The CDR3 runs to 17 residues. CDR3: CASSSGGRQQNTGELFF. DNA of the CDR3: TGTGCCAGCAGCTCGGGGGGGCGGCAGCAGAACACCGGGGAGCTGTTTTTT.

This clone was recorded once. This chain links TRBV29-1 with TRBJ2-1; D is unresolved. Germline V gene data show CDR1 as SQVTM and CDR2 as ANQGSEA. This CDR3 has 12 amino acids. V lost 0 bases and J lost 10, with 10 bases in between. In nucleotides, the CDR3 is TGCAGCGTTGAAGACGTAGAAAGAGAGCAGTTCTTC. It encodes CSVEDVEREQFF.

V and J are TRBV25-1 and TRBJ1-5; weak D call: TRBD1 (5 bases). Trimming pared 5 bases from V and 4 bases from J, leaving 12 bases between. The CDR3 has 14 residues. The V gene's germline CDR1 is MGHDK and CDR2 SYGVNS. CDR3 in DNA: TGTGCCAGCAGTAGGGCAGGGTATAATCAGCCCCAGCATTTT. It translates to CASSRAGYNQPQHF. The entire variable domain, with the rest obtained from reference TRBV25-1 and TRBJ1-5, is as follows: EADIYQTPRYLVIGTGKKITLECSQTMGHDKMYWYQQDPGMELHLIHYSYGVNSTEKGDLSSESTVSRIRTEHFPLTLESARPSHTSQYLCASSRAGYNQPQHFGDGTRLSIL.

The CDR3 protein is CASSLGRAAYNEQFF. The CDR3 DNA sequence: TGTGCCAGCAGCTTAGGGCGAGCTGCCTACAATGAGCAGTTCTTC. The genes are TRBV7-3 and TRBJ2-1, with D hard to call. Germline assignment: CDR1 SGHTA and CDR2 FQGTGA. V was pared by 2 bases and J by 2 bases, with 10 bases between. The CDR3 sequence is 15 residues long.

This sequence joins TRBV6-5 and TRBJ1-2, with D possibly being TRBD1 (6 bases). The CDR3 is made up of 15 amino acids. The V end lost 1 base, the J end lost 7 bases, and 16 bases lay between the germline ends. Per the germline V gene, CDR1 is MNHEY and CDR2 is SVGAGI. The CDR3 bases are TGTGCCAGCAGTTACTTGACAGGACTTGGGTCTGGCTACACCTTC. Amino acid sequence: CASSYLTGLGSGYTF.

This clone is a singleton in its sample. This CDR3 reads CASSLRTGDYGYTF. The CDR3 bases are TGTGCCAGCTCACTAAGAACAGGGGACTATGGCTACACCTTC. V usage is TRBV18 and J usage is TRBJ1-2; TRBD1 agrees at 7 bases. This CDR3 contains 14 residues. The V and J ends lost 4 bases and 3 bases, in that order; junction bases with no gene match: 5. In germline, CDR1 is KGHSH, CDR2 LQKENI.

This chain uses TRBV7-9 with TRBJ2-3; unclear D gene. Trimming stripped 5 bases from V and 3 bases from J, with 12 bases between. CDR3 length: 14 residues. CDR1 and CDR2 (germline): SEHNR, FQNEAQ (reference sequence). In nucleotides, the CDR3 is TGTGCCAGCAGCCCCCTCACTCAAACAGATACGCAGTATTTT. Translating gives CASSPLTQTDTQYF.

The gene calls are TRBV18 and TRBJ2-3; 15 positions agree with TRBD2. Germline CDR1 KGHSH, CDR2 LQKENI. The CDR3 has 17 residues. Trimming at V came to 0 bases and at J to 4 bases, leaving 2 bases not matched to a gene. CDR3 sequence (DNA): TGTGCCAGCTCACCACCCGGACTAGCGGGAGGGGCAGATACGCAGTATTTT. Translated, it gives CASSPPGLAGGADTQYF.

V is TRBV18 and J is TRBJ1-2; 10 bases are a match to TRBD1. Germline V lookup: CDR1 KGHSH, CDR2 LQKENI. The CDR3 totals 16 residues. With 0 bases clipped from V and 7 bases from J, the junction kept 8 bases outside the gene matches. The DNA for the CDR3 is TGTGCCAGCTCACCACCAGGGACAGGGGAATTGAGTGGCTACACCTTC. Residues: CASSPPGTGELSGYTF.

The J gene is TRBJ2-5, the V gene TRBV28; D unclear. CDR3 length: 14 residues. V shed 7 bases and J shed 0 bases, with 12 bases lying between them. Germline CDR1 MDHEN, CDR2 SYDVKM. The chain's CDR3 is CASTVQKNQETQYF. As DNA, the CDR3 is TGTGCCAGCACCGTACAAAAAAACCAAGAGACCCAGTACTTC. The variable domain in full, completed from reference TRBV28 and TRBJ2-5, reads DVKVTQSSRYLVKRTGEKVFLECVQDMDHENMFWYRQDPGLGLRLIYFSYDVKMKEKGDIPEGYSVSREKKERFSLILESASTNQTSMYLCASTVQKNQETQYFGPGTRLLVL.